This T cell receptor beta chain was observed in a study of lymphopenia after photon versus proton radiotherapy. Sequencing was performed with immunoSEQ multiplex PCR; in TCRdb, only in-frame clones are kept and a portion is missing. Here the sample spans 45,000 to 65,000 clones, around four fifths being singletons. The CDR3 totals 16 residues. The J segment lost 4 bases and the V segment lost 6 bases, leaving 6 bases of the junction unmatched. Germline CDR1 and CDR2: LGHNA and YNFKEQ. This clonotype originated in a man aged 50-60 years with gastric cancer. Sequencing was performed on peripheral blood, taken from a patient treated with photon-based radiotherapy. The rearrangement links TRBV4-2 to TRBJ2-3; TRBD2 aligns across 14 bases. The CDR3 spells CASRPTSGRAADTQYF. In DNA form, the CDR3 reads TGTGCCAGCAGGCCGACTAGCGGGAGGGCCGCAGATACGCAGTATTTT.